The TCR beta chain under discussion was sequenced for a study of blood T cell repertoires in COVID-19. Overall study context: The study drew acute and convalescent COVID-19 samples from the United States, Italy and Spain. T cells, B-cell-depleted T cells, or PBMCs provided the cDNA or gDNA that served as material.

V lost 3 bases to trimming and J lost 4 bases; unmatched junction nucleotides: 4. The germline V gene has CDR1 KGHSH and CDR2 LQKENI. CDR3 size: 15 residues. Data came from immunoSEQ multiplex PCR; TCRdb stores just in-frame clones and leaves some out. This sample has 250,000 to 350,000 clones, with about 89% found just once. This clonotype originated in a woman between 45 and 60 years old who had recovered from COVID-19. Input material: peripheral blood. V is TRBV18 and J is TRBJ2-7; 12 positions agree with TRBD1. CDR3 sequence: CASSPPGQGAYEQYF. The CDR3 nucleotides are TGTGCCAGCTCACCGCCGGGACAGGGGGCGTACGAGCAGTACTTC.